Shown below are 27 T cell receptor beta chains from a single sample sequenced in a study of naive and memory T cell subsets. The beta constant-region primer was an equimolar mix of two oligonucleotides covering TRBC1 and TRBC2. TCRdb reprocessed the UMI-ligation and nested PCR reads via MiXCR and lists one record per CDR3 protein. This sample has around 90,000 distinct CDR3 sequences; 5.5% to 8.5% occur once, and the top ten carry more than 1.5%. Sequenced material: central memory CD4+ T cells from blood. These receptors were collected from a human donor in good health.

In its sample, this clonotype was seen many times. V gene TRBV20-1 combines with J gene TRBJ2-7; TRBD2 is a possible D gene (6 bases). Germline V gene sequence: CDR1 DFQATT, CDR2 SNEGSKA (reference sequence). This CDR3 region has 13 residues. Trimming took 5 bases from V and 9 from J, leaving 20 bases between them. CDR3 protein: CSAERDGGRWQYF. The CDR3 DNA reads as TGCAGTGCTGAACGGGACGGGGGTAGGTGGCAGTACTTC.

This clonotype appeared many times. The rearrangement joins TRBV28 to TRBJ2-1; TRBD2 is a possible D gene (7 bases). CDR1 and CDR2 from the germline V gene are MDHEN and SYDVKM. Trimming removed 7 bases from V and 2 bases from J, with 15 bases in between. The CDR3 is 15 residues long. CDR3 DNA sequence: TGTGCCAGCACCCGAGGGGAGGGGGCCTACAATGAGCAGTTCTTC. It specifies CASTRGEGAYNEQFF.

This clonotype has only a few counts. This rearrangement joins TRBV11-2 to TRBJ2-3; 10 bases are a match to TRBD2. The CDR3 length is 16 residues. Losses at the gene ends were 3 bases for V and 9 bases for J; bases not matched to a gene: 12. The V gene's germline CDR1 is SGHAT and CDR2 FQNNGV. The CDR3 sequence is CASSFPEVAGGRTQYF. The CDR3 DNA sequence: TGTGCCAGCAGCTTCCCTGAAGTAGCGGGAGGTAGGACGCAGTATTTT.

The chain is built from TRBV4-3 and TRBJ2-3; no definite D call. The CDR3 has 15 amino acids. Germline V gene sequence: CDR1 LGHNA, CDR2 YSLEER. The V gene lost 0 bases and the J gene lost 6 bases, with 13 bases spanning the gap. The CDR3 DNA reads as TGCGCCAGCAGCCAAGACGCGCGTTTAATGGATACGCAGTATTTT. Its protein product is CASSQDARLMDTQYF.

The chain links TRBV29-1 to TRBJ2-3; 14 nucleotides align to TRBD2. The CDR3 covers 15 residues. Germline CDR1 is SQVTM and CDR2 is ANQGSEA. J gave up 4 bases and V 6 bases, and 6 bases lay outside the gene matches. Here the CDR3 reads CSVAGLAGVSDTQYF. As DNA, the CDR3 is TGCAGCGTCGCGGGACTAGCGGGAGTTTCAGATACGCAGTATTTT.

This clonotype was counted between two and nine times. This chain joins TRBV29-1 and TRBJ2-1; D ambiguous. The CDR3 sequence is 11 residues long. Per the germline V gene, CDR1 is SQVTM and CDR2 is ANQGSEA. Trimming removed 5 bases from V and 3 bases from J, with 5 bases in between. The chain's CDR3 is CSVRYYNEQFF. As DNA, the CDR3 is TGCAGCGTTAGGTACTACAATGAGCAGTTCTTC.

The table lists this clonotype with a few counts. The chain joins TRBV7-9 to TRBJ2-3; 11 bases align to TRBD2. This CDR3 is built from 17 residues. The V and J ends lost 4 bases and 4 bases, in that order; junction bases with no gene match: 10. Germline CDR1 is SEHNR and CDR2 is FQNEAQ (reference sequence). This CDR3 reads CASSSSSTSGRSDTQYF. The CDR3 nucleotides are TGTGCCAGCAGCTCTTCGAGTACTAGCGGGAGATCAGATACGCAGTATTTT.

This clonotype was recorded many times. The chain couples TRBV27 to TRBJ1-6; D is unresolved. V was clipped by 3 bases and J by 8 bases, with 14 bases between them. This CDR3 contains 15 residues. Per germline, CDR1 MNHEY and CDR2 SMNVEV (reference sequence). DNA for the CDR3: TGTGCCAGCAGTTTGGTCGGGCGTATGGATTCACCCCTCCACTTT. Translating it yields CASSLVGRMDSPLHF.

This chain links TRBV4-1 with TRBJ2-5; D may be TRBD1 (5 bases). The V end was cut by 0 bases, the J end by 1 base, with 9 bases between. Per germline, CDR1 MGHRA and CDR2 YSYEKL. There are 15 residues in the CDR3. CDR3 bases: TGCGCCAGCAGCCAAGACCGACAGTTCCAAGAGACCCAGTACTTC. Protein product: CASSQDRQFQETQYF.

In this sample, this clonotype turned up many times. V and J are TRBV5-1 and TRBJ2-3; tentatively, D is TRBD2 (6 bases). The CDR3 consists of 15 residues. The germline V gene encodes CDR1 SGHRS and CDR2 YFSETQ. V was clipped by 4 bases and J by 0 bases, with 12 bases between them. This CDR3 reads CASSPGAKSTDTQYF. In nucleotides, the CDR3 is TGCGCCAGCAGCCCGGGAGCAAAGAGCACAGATACGCAGTATTTT.

This clonotype was counted at least ten times. The chain recombines TRBV11-2 with TRBJ2-7; possibly TRBD2 for D (5 bases). CDR3 length: 14 amino acids. Between the trimmed V and J ends, which lost 3 bases and 2 bases, there was a span of 11 bases. Germline V gives CDR1 SGHAT, CDR2 FQNNGV. This CDR3 is CASSFNTRTYEQYF. DNA of the CDR3: TGTGCCAGCAGCTTCAACACTAGGACCTACGAGCAGTACTTC.

The gene calls are TRBV5-1 and TRBJ1-2; no firm D call. Germline V gives CDR1 SGHRS, CDR2 YFSETQ. The CDR3 spans 12 residues. Trimming shortened V by 5 bases and J by 5 bases, and 10 bases separated the two germline ends. The CDR3 bases are TGCGCCAGCAGTTCAATAGGGTATGGCTACACCTTC. As protein: CASSSIGYGYTF.

This clonotype was seen many times. One end of the junction does not line up with germline, which may come from a read error. The chain links TRBV28 to TRBJ1-1; no clear D. CDR1 MDHEN and CDR2 SYDVKM come from the germline V gene. The CDR3 extends over 14 amino acids. The CDR3 nucleotides read TGTGCCACCGACATCGGACTGGGGAACGCTGAAGCTTTCTTT. It codes for CATDIGLGNAEAFF.

This chain joins TRBV14 and TRBJ2-1; no definite D call. The CDR3 is 18 amino acids. Germline V gene sequence: CDR1 SGHDN, CDR2 FVKESK. V lost 4 bases to trimming and J lost 0 bases, with 19 bases between them. The CDR3 here is CASSPQPSWRPSYNEQFF. CDR3 DNA: TGTGCCAGCAGCCCTCAACCATCGTGGCGGCCCTCCTACAATGAGCAGTTCTTC.

There are a few counts of this clonotype. The J gene is TRBJ2-1, the V gene TRBV7-3; 8 positions match TRBD2. The CDR3 contains 12 residues. Germline-derived CDR1 and CDR2 are SGHTA and FQGTGA. Trimming took 2 bases from V and 15 from J; bases not matched to a gene: 6. The CDR3 region has the DNA TGTGCCAGCAGCTTAGGACTAGCCGACCTGTTCTTC. Encoded protein: CASSLGLADLFF.

This clonotype has only a few counts. The chain employs TRBV7-2 and TRBJ2-3, with D possibly being TRBD2 (6 bases). The V gene's germline CDR1 is SGHTA and CDR2 FQGNSA. There are 16 residues in the CDR3. Trimming left V 5 bases short and J 3 bases short, with 18 bases between. CDR3 sequence (DNA): TGTGCCAGCAGCCTAAAGGGCGGGATGGGGACAGATACGCAGTATTTT. Protein product: CASSLKGGMGTDTQYF. Variable domain in full (rest from reference TRBV7-2 and TRBJ2-3): GAGVSQSPSNKVTEKGKDVELRCDPISGHTALYWYRQSLGQGLEFLIYFQGNSAPDKSGLPSDRFSAERTGGSVSTLTIQRTQQEDSAVYLCASSLKGGMGTDTQYFGPGTRLTVL.

This clonotype was detected only a few times. V and J are TRBV14 and TRBJ2-1, with D unresolved. Germline values: CDR1 SGHDN, CDR2 FVKESK. Between the trimmed V and J ends, which lost 1 base and 11 bases, there was a span of 9 bases. CDR3 length equals 12 residues. In DNA form, the CDR3 reads TGTGCCAGCAGCCAAGTCGCGAGGCAGCAGTTCTTC. It yields the protein CASSQVARQQFF.

The chain employs TRBV28 and TRBJ1-4; tentatively, D is TRBD1 (6 bases). V was trimmed by 3 bases and J by 10 bases, leaving 18 bases between them. Looked up from germline, CDR1 is MDHEN and CDR2 is SYDVKM. The CDR3 spans 15 residues. CDR3 residues: CASSFRTGLRRKLFF. DNA for the CDR3: TGTGCCAGCAGTTTTAGAACAGGGTTGAGACGAAAACTGTTTTTT.

The genes are TRBV28 and TRBJ2-1; TRBD1 is a possible D gene (5 bases). Germline loops: CDR1 MDHEN, CDR2 SYDVKM. This CDR3 contains 16 residues. The germline V and J ends were trimmed by 1 base and 1 base, with 11 bases remaining between them. CDR3 sequence reads: CASSLSQGTSYNEQFF. CDR3 DNA sequence: TGTGCCAGCAGTTTATCCCAGGGAACGTCCTACAATGAGCAGTTCTTC. Combining the CDR3 with reference TRBV28 and TRBJ2-1 gives the whole variable domain DVKVTQSSRYLVKRTGEKVFLECVQDMDHENMFWYRQDPGLGLRLIYFSYDVKMKEKGDIPEGYSVSREKKERFSLILESASTNQTSMYLCASSLSQGTSYNEQFFGPGTRLTVL.

The gene calls are TRBV25-1 and TRBJ1-2; 7 positions match TRBD1. Trimming at V came to 6 bases and at J to 5 bases, leaving 9 bases not matched to a gene. The CDR3 extends over 14 amino acids. Germline V gives CDR1 MGHDK, CDR2 SYGVNS. In DNA form, the CDR3 reads TGTGCCAGCAGCCCTCGGGACAGAACATATGGCTACACCTTC. It translates to CASSPRDRTYGYTF.

This chain connects TRBV11-3 to TRBJ2-7; TRBD2 matches 8 bases. V shed 1 base and J 0 bases; nucleotides not matched to a gene: 5. The CDR3 totals 16 residues. Germline V gives CDR1 SGHNT, CDR2 YENEEA. The CDR3 region has the DNA TGTGCCAGCAGCTTAGGACGCGCGGGGGGCTCCTACGAGCAGTACTTC. Encoded protein: CASSLGRAGGSYEQYF.

This clonotype was counted between two and nine times. This chain's CDR3 is CASSYGVAGKGTDTQYF. For the CDR3, the DNA is TGTGCCAGCAGTTACGGGGTAGCGGGGAAGGGTACAGATACGCAGTATTTT. The rearrangement uses TRBV6-6 and TRBJ2-3; 8 bases are a match to TRBD2. The CDR3 is 17 residues long. The V gene's germline CDR1 is MNHNY and CDR2 SVGAGI (reference sequence). J gave up 3 bases and V 2 bases, and 10 bases lay outside the gene matches.

This clonotype came up a few times. J is TRBJ2-7 and V is TRBV18, with D maybe TRBD1 (6 bases). Germline assignment: CDR1 KGHSH and CDR2 LQKENI. V was cut by 7 bases and J by 3 bases, with 22 bases left in between. This CDR3 has 16 amino acids. The CDR3 nucleotides are TGTGCCAGCTGCCCGACCCCCGGGACAAGGTACTACGAGCAGTACTTC. This sequence encodes CASCPTPGTRYYEQYF.

This clonotype showed up many times. This chain links TRBV9 with TRBJ2-2; D uncertain. V was pared by 0 bases and J by 3 bases, with 6 bases between. The CDR3 is 14 amino acids. CDR1 and CDR2 (germline): SGDLS, YYNGEE. The CDR3, as DNA: TGTGCCAGCAGCGTAGCTGGGTACACCGGGGAGCTGTTTTTT. It specifies CASSVAGYTGELFF.

The chain employs TRBV7-2 and TRBJ1-2, with D maybe TRBD1 (5 bases). The length of the CDR3 is 15 residues. CDR1 and CDR2 (germline): SGHTA, FQGNSA. Between the trimmed V and J ends, which lost 2 bases and 1 base, there was a span of 11 bases. Written as DNA, the CDR3 is TGTGCCAGCAGCTTAAAAGGGGCCCGTAACTATGGCTACACCTTC. As protein: CASSLKGARNYGYTF.

This clonotype has ten or more counts. This chain links TRBV6-2 or TRBV6-3 with TRBJ1-1, with D possibly TRBD1 on 6 matching bases. The V gene's germline CDR1 is MNHEY and CDR2 SVGEGT. The CDR3 runs 13 residues. Trimming took off 6 bases at V and 1 base at J, with 9 bases between the two ends. The CDR3 reads CASRDSRNTEAFF. The DNA of the CDR3 is TGTGCCAGCAGGGACAGTCGGAACACTGAAGCTTTCTTT.

This clonotype was counted only a few times. The chain recombines TRBV19 with TRBJ1-2; 8 bases line up with TRBD1. Germline CDR1 is LNHDA and CDR2 is SQIVND (reference sequence). With 7 bases clipped from V and 0 bases from J, the junction kept 7 bases outside the gene matches. CDR3 size: 15 residues. CDR3 residues: CASIRQGSPNYGYTF. CDR3 bases: TGTGCCAGTATCAGACAGGGGAGCCCTAACTATGGCTACACCTTC.